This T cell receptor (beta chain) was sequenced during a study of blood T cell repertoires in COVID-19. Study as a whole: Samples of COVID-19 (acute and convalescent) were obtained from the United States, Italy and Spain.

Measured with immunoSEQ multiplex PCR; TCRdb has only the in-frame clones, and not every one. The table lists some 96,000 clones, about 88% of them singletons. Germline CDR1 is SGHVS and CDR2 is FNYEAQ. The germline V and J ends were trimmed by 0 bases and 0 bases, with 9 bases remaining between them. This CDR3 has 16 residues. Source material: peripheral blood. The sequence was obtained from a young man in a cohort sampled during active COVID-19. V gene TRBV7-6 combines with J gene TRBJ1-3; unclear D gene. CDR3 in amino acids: CASSLAPGFSGNTIYF. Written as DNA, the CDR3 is TGTGCCAGCAGCTTAGCCCCAGGCTTCTCTGGAAACACCATATATTTT.